The 24 T cell receptor beta chains listed next were all sequenced from one sample in a study of a mutant IDH1 vaccine in newly diagnosed glioma. Time point noted: baseline, week 1 (first vaccination visit). As to treatment: pre-vaccination baseline after standard-of-care therapy. The table came from immunoSEQ multiplex PCR; TCRdb's copy has only in-frame clones and leaves some out. The sample shows tens of thousands of clones, about 80% of them seen only once. Material: PBMCs, obtained from a glioma patient treated with radiotherapy, temozolomide or both. These receptors originate from a man aged 25-45 years with glioma.

The table lists this clone with a few counts. The chain carries TRBV9 and TRBJ2-3, with 8 bases fitting TRBD1. The J segment lost 5 bases and the V segment lost 0 bases, leaving 8 bases of the junction unmatched. The CDR3 covers 16 residues. Germline CDR1 reads SGDLS; CDR2 reads YYNGEE. In DNA form, the CDR3 reads TGTGCCAGCAGCGTAGTTTCAGGGGGCGCAGGAGATACGCAGTATTTT. This encodes CASSVVSGGAGDTQYF.

The CDR3 loop reads CASSPRDRGPYTDTQYF. The CDR3 DNA reads TGTGCCAGCAGCCCACGGGACAGGGGACCGTATACAGATACGCAGTATTTT. The V call is TRBV7-9, the J call TRBJ2-3, with 10 bases fitting TRBD1. J gave up 3 bases and V 5 bases, and 11 bases lay outside the gene matches. The CDR3 is 17 amino acids. CDR1 and CDR2 (germline): SEHNR, FQNEAQ (reference sequence).

This clone was counted between two and nine times. The chain employs TRBV28 and TRBJ1-1, with D possibly matching TRBD1 (5 bases). Germline values: CDR1 MDHEN, CDR2 SYDVKM. Trimming took off 1 base at V and 6 bases at J, with 6 bases between the two ends. The CDR3 is 12 amino acids. CDR3 DNA: TGTGCCAGCAGTTTATCGGGGGCTGAAGCTTTCTTT. Protein sequence: CASSLSGAEAFF.

The gene calls are TRBV28 and TRBJ1-1; 8 positions match TRBD1. The CDR3 has 12 residues. From germline, CDR1 is MDHEN and CDR2 SYDVKM. V gave up 4 bases and J gave up 7 bases; unmatched junction bases: 2. CDR3 amino acids: CASSSGGGEAFF. For the CDR3, the DNA is TGTGCCAGCAGTTCAGGGGGCGGTGAAGCTTTCTTT.

In this sample, this clone turned up once. The V gene is TRBV29-1, the J gene TRBJ2-1; D is ambiguous. V gave up 5 bases and J gave up 0 bases, with 8 bases separating them. Germline CDR1 SQVTM, CDR2 ANQGSEA. The CDR3 is made up of 13 amino acids. CDR3: CSVYSSSYNEQFF. CDR3 DNA: TGCAGCGTTTATTCAAGCTCCTACAATGAGCAGTTCTTC.

The V and J genes are TRBV2 and TRBJ2-7; D ambiguous. The CDR3 consists of 15 residues. The germline gives CDR1 SNHLY, CDR2 FYNNEI. Trimming removed 4 bases at V and 1 base at J, with 14 bases between. The CDR3 region has the DNA TGTGCCAGCAGTGCCGTAGACCGCCCTTCCTACGAGCAGTACTTC. Amino acid sequence: CASSAVDRPSYEQYF.

The CDR3 DNA is TGTGCCAGCAGCCAAGAAGGGCAGCGGGGGGGAGCGGACGAGCAGTACTTC. Residues: CASSQEGQRGGADEQYF. J is TRBJ2-7 and V is TRBV4-2, with TRBD2 identical over 10 bases. This CDR3 has 17 residues. Germline V gene data show CDR1 as LGHNA and CDR2 as YNFKEQ. V trimming: 0 bases; J trimming: 5 bases; junction bases outside the gene matches: 10.

The chain recombines TRBV7-2 with TRBJ1-2; 7 nucleotides line up with TRBD1. This CDR3 has 14 amino acids. V shed 5 bases and J 5 bases; nucleotides not matched to a gene: 8. Germline V CDR1 and CDR2: SGHTA, FQGNSA. For the CDR3, the DNA is TGTGCCAGCAGCACGCGGACAGGAGATTATGGCTACACCTTC. Amino acids: CASSTRTGDYGYTF.

The rearrangement joins TRBV10-3 to TRBJ2-6, with D perhaps matching TRBD1 or TRBD2 (6 bases each). The V end lost 5 bases, the J end lost 2 bases, and 16 bases lay between the germline ends. Germline CDR1 and CDR2: ENHRY and SYGVKD. The CDR3 runs 17 residues. CDR3 sequence (DNA): TGTGCCATCAGTCGAGAGGGGGGCGCGGCTGGGGCCAACGTCCTGACTTTC. It is translated as CAISREGGAAGANVLTF.

The gene calls are TRBV30 and TRBJ2-3; 8 bases are a match to TRBD2. The CDR3 extends over 14 amino acids. The germline V gene has CDR1 GTSNPN and CDR2 SVGIG (reference sequence). Trimming removed 5 bases from V and 2 bases from J; junction bases left unmatched: 6. The CDR3 is CAWGLARITDTQYF. CDR3 in DNA: TGTGCCTGGGGACTAGCCCGTATCACAGATACGCAGTATTTT.

The V and J genes are TRBV30 and TRBJ1-6; D unresolved. The germline V gene encodes CDR1 GTSNPN and CDR2 SVGIG (reference sequence). CDR3 length: 13 amino acids. With 8 bases removed from V and 8 bases from J, the gap between germline ends came to 16 bases. The CDR3 bases are TGTGCCGGAAGCCGGGCAAAGGATTCACCCCTCCACTTT. The encoded protein is CAGSRAKDSPLHF.

The chain is built from TRBV7-2 and TRBJ2-7; TRBD1 aligns across 9 bases. CDR3 size: 14 residues. CDR1 SGHTA and CDR2 FQGNSA come from the germline V gene. With 4 bases clipped from V and 2 bases from J, the junction kept 3 bases outside the gene matches. CDR3 nucleotide sequence: TGTGCCAGCAGCTCCCGGACAGGGGCCTACGAGCAGTACTTC. Translated, it gives CASSSRTGAYEQYF.

This chain connects TRBV27 to TRBJ1-4, with 9 bases matching TRBD1. This CDR3 is built from 16 residues. In germline, CDR1 is MNHEY, CDR2 SMNVEV (reference sequence). V lost 2 bases to trimming and J lost 8 bases; unmatched junction nucleotides: 9. The CDR3 here is CASSLKARTGVEKLFF. The CDR3 DNA reads TGTGCCAGCAGTTTAAAAGCTCGGACAGGGGTCGAAAAACTGTTTTTT.

The chain couples TRBV10-3 to TRBJ2-7; D possibly corresponds to TRBD2 (6 bases). Germline CDR1 and CDR2: ENHRY and SYGVKD. The CDR3 has 14 amino acids. Trimming cost V 3 bases and J 2 bases, with 11 bases left between them. CDR3 amino acids: CAISEGGVAYEQYF. The DNA for the CDR3 is TGTGCCATCAGTGAAGGAGGGGTGGCCTACGAGCAGTACTTC.

This chain connects TRBV5-1 to TRBJ2-6, with D possibly being TRBD1 (6 bases). CDR1 is SGHRS, CDR2 YFSETQ, per germline. The ends were cut back, 0 bases at V and 4 bases at J, with 14 bases in the middle. The CDR3 has 17 residues. The CDR3 is CASSLGATGTGANVLTF. The CDR3 nucleotides are TGCGCCAGCAGCTTGGGAGCAACAGGGACAGGGGCCAACGTCCTGACTTTC.

This rearrangement joins TRBV5-1 to TRBJ1-6; the match to TRBD1 covers 7 bases. In germline, CDR1 is SGHRS, CDR2 YFSETQ. After removal of 0 bases from V and 2 bases from J, the junction contained 2 bases not matched to a gene. The CDR3 consists of 16 residues. The CDR3 protein is CASSLGQGTYNSPLHF. CDR3 in DNA: TGCGCCAGCAGCTTGGGACAGGGAACCTATAATTCACCCCTCCACTTT.

For the CDR3, the DNA is TGCGCCAGCAGCGCCACAAGGGGTTGGGCCGGGGAGCTGTTTTTT. Translated: CASSATRGWAGELFF. The genes are TRBV5-1 and TRBJ2-2; D perhaps matches TRBD1 (5 bases). CDR3 length: 15 residues. With 4 bases removed from V and 6 bases from J, the gap between germline ends came to 16 bases. Germline loops: CDR1 SGHRS, CDR2 YFSETQ.

The V and J genes are TRBV4-3 and TRBJ2-1, with 12 positions matching TRBD2. The CDR3 contains 16 residues. Trimming cost V 0 bases and J 9 bases; bases outside gene matches: 6. Germline loops: CDR1 LGHNA, CDR2 YSLEER. This chain's CDR3 is CASSQDSSGGAGEQFF. The CDR3 DNA reads as TGCGCCAGCAGCCAAGATTCTAGCGGGGGGGCGGGTGAGCAGTTCTTC.

The V gene is TRBV5-4, the J gene TRBJ2-7; TRBD1 aligns across 9 bases. CDR1 is SGHNT, CDR2 YYREEE, per germline (reference sequence). The CDR3 contains 14 residues. Trimming at V came to 4 bases and at J to 5 bases, leaving 7 bases not matched to a gene. The CDR3 DNA is TGTGCCAGCAGCCCACTCGGGACAGGGAACGAGCAGTACTTC. Translating gives CASSPLGTGNEQYF.

The chain recombines TRBV2 with TRBJ2-4; D gene uncertain. Deletions cut 6 bases from V and 6 bases from J, with 18 bases between. The length of the CDR3 is 15 residues. Germline V gives CDR1 SNHLY, CDR2 FYNNEI. The CDR3 DNA is TGTGCCAGCAGCGAGGCTTACACGGAAGGAAACATTCAGTACTTC. Its protein product is CASSEAYTEGNIQYF.

The chain employs TRBV28 and TRBJ1-1, with TRBD1 identical over 7 bases. The germline gives CDR1 MDHEN, CDR2 SYDVKM. CDR3 size: 14 residues. With 2 bases clipped from V and 3 bases from J, the junction kept 3 bases outside the gene matches. As DNA, the CDR3 is TGTGCCAGCAGTTTAAGGGGGCGTGACACTGAAGCTTTCTTT. The encoded protein is CASSLRGRDTEAFF.

The chain employs TRBV5-4 and TRBJ2-2; weak D call: TRBD1 (6 bases). The ends were cut back, 3 bases at V and 5 bases at J, with 11 bases in the middle. Per the germline V gene, CDR1 is SGHNT and CDR2 is YYREEE (reference sequence). CDR3 size: 14 residues. This CDR3 reads CASSSWTETGELFF. In DNA form, the CDR3 reads TGTGCCAGCAGCTCCTGGACAGAAACCGGGGAGCTGTTTTTT. The whole variable domain, remainder taken from reference TRBV5-4 and TRBJ2-2, is ETGVTQSPTHLIKTRGQQVTLRCSSQSGHNTVSWYQQALGQGPQFIFQYYREEENGRGNFPPRFSGLQFPNYSSELNVNALELDDSALYLCASSSWTETGELFFGEGSRLTVL.

The CDR3 sequence is CASSLVQAEQYF. In DNA form, the CDR3 reads TGTGCCAGCAGCTTAGTGCAGGCCGAGCAGTACTTC. The chain joins TRBV11-2 to TRBJ2-7; D gene ambiguous. Trimming took off 1 base at V and 6 bases at J, with 7 bases between the two ends. Germline CDR1 SGHAT, CDR2 FQNNGV. CDR3 length: 12 amino acids.

J is TRBJ2-7 and V is TRBV7-8; D unclear. V dropped 5 bases and J dropped 2 bases, with 13 bases sitting between them. Germline loops: CDR1 SGHVS, CDR2 FQNEAQ. The CDR3 is 14 residues long. This CDR3 reads CASSQGRRAYEQYF. CDR3 sequence (DNA): TGTGCCAGCAGCCAAGGACGGCGAGCCTACGAGCAGTACTTC.